Given below is one T cell receptor (beta chain) in context. This record comes from a study of blood T cell repertoires in COVID-19. In the study overall: Samples representing acute and convalescent COVID-19 were sourced from the United States, Italy and Spain. T cells, B-cell-depleted T cells, or PBMCs provided the cDNA or gDNA that served as material.

Trimming removed 7 bases from V and 8 bases from J; junction bases left unmatched: 12. The CDR3 is 15 residues long. Germline V gene sequence: CDR1 MNHEY, CDR2 SVGAGI. Authors' data handling: By means of reference gene primer amplification, nucleated cell counts were estimated. Method: immunoSEQ multiplex PCR; TCRdb's copy keeps in-frame clones and lacks some. V and J calls and clone size are copied from that table; D and trimming were computed from the DNA. The table has about 140,000 clones, 88% seen once; the top ten hold about 10%. This receptor was taken from a man in his fifties with active or convalescent COVID-19. The J gene is TRBJ2-2, the V gene TRBV6-5; 8 bases are shared with TRBD2. Sequencing was done on a sample of peripheral blood. CDR3 DNA sequence: TGTGCCAGCACCCCCGCGGGACTAGTAGTGGGGGAGCTGTTTTTT. Protein: CASTPAGLVVGELFF.